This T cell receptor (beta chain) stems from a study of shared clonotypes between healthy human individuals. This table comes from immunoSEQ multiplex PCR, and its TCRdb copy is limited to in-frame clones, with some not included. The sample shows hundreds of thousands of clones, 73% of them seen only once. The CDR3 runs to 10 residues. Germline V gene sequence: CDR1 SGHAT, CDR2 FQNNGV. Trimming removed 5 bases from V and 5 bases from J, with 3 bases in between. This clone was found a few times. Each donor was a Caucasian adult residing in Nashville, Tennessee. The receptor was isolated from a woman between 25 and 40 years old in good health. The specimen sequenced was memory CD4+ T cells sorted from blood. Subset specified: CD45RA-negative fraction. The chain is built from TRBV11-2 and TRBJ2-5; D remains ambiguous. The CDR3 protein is CASSQETQYF. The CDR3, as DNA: TGTGCCAGCAGCCAGGAGACCCAGTACTTC.